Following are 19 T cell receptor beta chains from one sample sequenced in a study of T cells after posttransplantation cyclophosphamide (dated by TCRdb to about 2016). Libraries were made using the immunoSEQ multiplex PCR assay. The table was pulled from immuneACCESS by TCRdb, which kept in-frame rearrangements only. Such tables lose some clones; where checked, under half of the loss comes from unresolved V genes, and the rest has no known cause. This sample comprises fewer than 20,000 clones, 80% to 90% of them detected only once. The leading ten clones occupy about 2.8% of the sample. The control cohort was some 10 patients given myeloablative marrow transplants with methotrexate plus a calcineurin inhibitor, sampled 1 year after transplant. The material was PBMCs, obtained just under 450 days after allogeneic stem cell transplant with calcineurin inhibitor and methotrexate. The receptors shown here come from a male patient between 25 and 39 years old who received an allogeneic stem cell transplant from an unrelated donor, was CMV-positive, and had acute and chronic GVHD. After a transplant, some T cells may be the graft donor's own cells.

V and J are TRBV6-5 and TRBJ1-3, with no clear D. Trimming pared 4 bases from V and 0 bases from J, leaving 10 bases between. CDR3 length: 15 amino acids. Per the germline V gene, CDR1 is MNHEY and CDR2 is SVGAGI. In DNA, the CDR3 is TGTGCCAGCAGTTTAATGTGGAGCTCTGGAAACACCATATATTTT. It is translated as CASSLMWSSGNTIYF.

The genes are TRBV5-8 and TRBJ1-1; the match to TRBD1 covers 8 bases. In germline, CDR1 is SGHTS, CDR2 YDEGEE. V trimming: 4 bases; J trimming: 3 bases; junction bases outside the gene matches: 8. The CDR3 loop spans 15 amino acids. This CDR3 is CASSPGQGYYTEAFF. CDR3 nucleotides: TGTGCCAGCAGCCCCGGACAGGGCTATTACACTGAAGCTTTCTTT. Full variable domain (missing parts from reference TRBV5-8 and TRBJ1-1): EAGVTQSPTHLIKTRGQQATLRCSPISGHTSVYWYQQALGLGLQFLLWYDEGEERNRGNFPPRFSGRQFPNYSSELNVNALELEDSALYLCASSPGQGYYTEAFFGQGTRLTVV.

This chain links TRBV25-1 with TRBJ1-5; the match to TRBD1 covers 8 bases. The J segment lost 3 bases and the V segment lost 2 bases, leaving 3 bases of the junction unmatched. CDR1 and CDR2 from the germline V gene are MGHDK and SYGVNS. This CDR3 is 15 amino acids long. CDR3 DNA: TGTGCCAGCAGTGAAGGACAGGGCCCCAATCAGCCCCAGCATTTT. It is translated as CASSEGQGPNQPQHF.

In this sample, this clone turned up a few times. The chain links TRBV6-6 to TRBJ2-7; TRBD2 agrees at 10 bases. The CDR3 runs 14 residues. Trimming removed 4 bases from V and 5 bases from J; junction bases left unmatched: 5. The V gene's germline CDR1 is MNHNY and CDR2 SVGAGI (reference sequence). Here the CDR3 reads CASSWGLAMDEQYF. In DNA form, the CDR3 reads TGTGCCAGCAGTTGGGGACTAGCGATGGACGAGCAGTACTTC.

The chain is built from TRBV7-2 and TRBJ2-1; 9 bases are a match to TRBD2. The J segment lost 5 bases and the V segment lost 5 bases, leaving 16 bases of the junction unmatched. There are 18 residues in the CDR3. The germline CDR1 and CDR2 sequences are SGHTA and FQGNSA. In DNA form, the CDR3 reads TGTGCCAGCAGCCAACTACCGGGCCCTAGCGGGGTACACAATGAGCAGTTCTTC. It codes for CASSQLPGPSGVHNEQFF.

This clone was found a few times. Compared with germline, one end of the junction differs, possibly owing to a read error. CDR3 protein: CASSSRTGGAGAF. The CDR3 coding sequence is TGTGCCAGCAGTTCCAGGACAGGGGGCGCTGGCGCCTTC. This chain links TRBV6-6 with TRBJ1-2; the match to TRBD1 covers 11 bases. The CDR3 length is 13 residues. CDR1 and CDR2 from the germline V gene are MNHNY and SVGAGI (reference sequence).

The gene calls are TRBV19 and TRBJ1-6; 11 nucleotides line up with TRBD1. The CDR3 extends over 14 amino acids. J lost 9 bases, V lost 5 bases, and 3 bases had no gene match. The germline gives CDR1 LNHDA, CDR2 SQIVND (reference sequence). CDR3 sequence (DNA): TGTGCCAGTAGTTTTGGGACAGGGGGTTCACCCCTCCACTTT. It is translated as CASSFGTGGSPLHF.

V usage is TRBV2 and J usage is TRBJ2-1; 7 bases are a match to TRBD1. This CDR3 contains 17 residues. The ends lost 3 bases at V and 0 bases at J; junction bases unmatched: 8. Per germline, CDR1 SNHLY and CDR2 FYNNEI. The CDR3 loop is CASSDPGQQSSYNEQFF. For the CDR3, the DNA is TGTGCCAGCAGTGACCCGGGACAGCAAAGCTCCTACAATGAGCAGTTCTTC.

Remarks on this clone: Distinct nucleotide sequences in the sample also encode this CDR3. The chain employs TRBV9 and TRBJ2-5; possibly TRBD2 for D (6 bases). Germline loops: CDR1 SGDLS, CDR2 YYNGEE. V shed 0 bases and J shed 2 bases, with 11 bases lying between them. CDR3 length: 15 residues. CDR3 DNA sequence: TGTGCCAGCAGCGTAGCCGGGACTGGGCAAGAGACCCAGTACTTC. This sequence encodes CASSVAGTGQETQYF.

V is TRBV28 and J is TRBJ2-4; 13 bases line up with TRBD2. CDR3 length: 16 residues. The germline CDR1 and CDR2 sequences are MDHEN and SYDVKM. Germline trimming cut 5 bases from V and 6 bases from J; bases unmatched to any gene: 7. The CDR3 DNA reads TGTGCCAGCAGTACTAGCGGGAGGGCCCTTCTAAACATTCAGTACTTC. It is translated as CASSTSGRALLNIQYF.

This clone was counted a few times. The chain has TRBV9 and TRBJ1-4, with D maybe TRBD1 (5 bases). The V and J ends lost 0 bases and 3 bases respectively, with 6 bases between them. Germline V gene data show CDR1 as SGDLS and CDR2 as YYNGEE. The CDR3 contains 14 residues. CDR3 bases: TGTGCCAGCAGCGTAGGACAGCCTAATGAAAAACTGTTTTTT. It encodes CASSVGQPNEKLFF.

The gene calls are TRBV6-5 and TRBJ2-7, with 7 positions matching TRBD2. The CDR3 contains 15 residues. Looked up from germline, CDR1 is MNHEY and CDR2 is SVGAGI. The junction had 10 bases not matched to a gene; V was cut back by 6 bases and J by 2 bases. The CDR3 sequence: CASSTFGGSPYEQYF. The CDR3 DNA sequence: TGTGCCAGCAGCACTTTTGGCGGGAGCCCCTACGAGCAGTACTTC.

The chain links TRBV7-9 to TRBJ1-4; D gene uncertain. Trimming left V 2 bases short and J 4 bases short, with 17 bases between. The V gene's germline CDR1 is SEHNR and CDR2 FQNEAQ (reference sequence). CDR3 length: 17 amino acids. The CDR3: CASSLLPPSQYNEKLFF. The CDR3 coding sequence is TGTGCCAGCAGCTTACTCCCCCCGTCACAGTATAATGAAAAACTGTTTTTT.

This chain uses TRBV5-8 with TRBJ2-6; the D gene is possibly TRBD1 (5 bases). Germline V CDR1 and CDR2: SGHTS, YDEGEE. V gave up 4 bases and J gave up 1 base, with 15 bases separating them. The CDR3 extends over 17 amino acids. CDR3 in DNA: TGTGCCAGCAGCCGCCAAAGGGGCGTTTCTGGGGCCAACGTCCTGACTTTC. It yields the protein CASSRQRGVSGANVLTF.

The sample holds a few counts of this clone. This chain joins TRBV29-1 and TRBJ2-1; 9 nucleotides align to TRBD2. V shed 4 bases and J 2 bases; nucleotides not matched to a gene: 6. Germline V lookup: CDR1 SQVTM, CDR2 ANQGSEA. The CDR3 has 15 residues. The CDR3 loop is CSVGGSSGTYNEQFF. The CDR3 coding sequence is TGCAGCGTTGGGGGCTCTAGCGGGACCTACAATGAGCAGTTCTTC.

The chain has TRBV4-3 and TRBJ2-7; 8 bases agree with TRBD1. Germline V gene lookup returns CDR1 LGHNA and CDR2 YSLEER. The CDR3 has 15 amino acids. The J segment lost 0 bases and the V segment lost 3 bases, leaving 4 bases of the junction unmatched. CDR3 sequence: CASSQGQASSYEQYF. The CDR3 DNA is TGCGCCAGCAGCCAGGGACAGGCAAGCTCCTACGAGCAGTACTTC.

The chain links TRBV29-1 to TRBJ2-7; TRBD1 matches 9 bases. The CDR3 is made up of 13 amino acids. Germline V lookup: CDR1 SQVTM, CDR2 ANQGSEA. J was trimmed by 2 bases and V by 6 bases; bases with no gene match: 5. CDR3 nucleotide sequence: TGCAGCGTCCCGGGACAGGGTACCTACGAGCAGTACTTC. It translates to CSVPGQGTYEQYF.

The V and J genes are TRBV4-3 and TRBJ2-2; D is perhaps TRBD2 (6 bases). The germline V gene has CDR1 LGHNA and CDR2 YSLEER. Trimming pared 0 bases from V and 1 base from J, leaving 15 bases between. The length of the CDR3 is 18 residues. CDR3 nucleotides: TGCGCCAGCAGCCAAGATCTGGTGCAGGGACTGAACACCGGGGAGCTGTTTTTT. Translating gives CASSQDLVQGLNTGELFF.

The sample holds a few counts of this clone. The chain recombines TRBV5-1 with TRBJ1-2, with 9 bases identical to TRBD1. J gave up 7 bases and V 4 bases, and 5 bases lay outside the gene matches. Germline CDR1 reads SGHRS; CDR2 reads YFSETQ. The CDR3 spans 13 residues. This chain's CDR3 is CASSRDRVAGYTF. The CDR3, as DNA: TGCGCCAGCAGCAGGGACAGGGTTGCTGGCTACACCTTC.